Below are 4 T cell receptor beta chains sequenced from a single sample in a study of blood T cell repertoires in COVID-19. Sequencing was performed with immunoSEQ multiplex PCR; in TCRdb, only in-frame clones are kept and a portion is missing. The data contain roughly 140,000 clones, approximately 81% of them seen just once; the ten biggest clones take up 7.5% to 8.5%. The sample taken for sequencing was peripheral blood. The receptors were gathered from a woman aged 60-70 years with COVID-19, enrolled during active disease.

This clone was counted a single time. This sequence joins TRBV6-6 and TRBJ2-7; 11 positions agree with TRBD1. From germline, CDR1 is MNHNY and CDR2 SVGAGI (reference sequence). Trimming took 4 bases from V and 2 from J; bases not matched to a gene: 1. The CDR3 loop spans 14 amino acids. The CDR3 sequence: CASSLGQGAYEQYV. Written as DNA, the CDR3 is TGTGCCAGCAGTTTGGGACAGGGGGCCTACGAGCAGTACGTC.

The sample holds one count of this clone. The gene calls are TRBV10-3 and TRBJ2-1; 8 bases agree with TRBD2. The trim removed 5 bases at V and 5 bases at J, leaving 5 bases unmatched. CDR1 and CDR2 from the germline V gene are ENHRY and SYGVKD. This CDR3 comprises 14 residues. CDR3: CAISSGRSDNEQFF. CDR3 sequence (DNA): TGTGCCATCAGTAGCGGGAGAAGCGACAATGAGCAGTTCTTC.

This clone is a singleton in its sample. J is TRBJ1-1 and V is TRBV3-1 (or the pseudogene TRBV3-2), with 7 bases that match TRBD1. CDR1 is LGHDT and CDR2 is YNNKEL in the germline V gene (reference sequence). The CDR3 is 15 amino acids. Trimming at V came to 2 bases and at J to 1 base, leaving 4 bases not matched to a gene. CDR3 loop: CASSQRGQPNTEAFF. Written as DNA, the CDR3 is TGTGCCAGCAGCCAACGGGGACAGCCGAACACTGAAGCTTTCTTT.

V and J are TRBV24-1 and TRBJ2-1, with 10 bases fitting TRBD1. The CDR3 spans 15 residues. With 4 bases clipped from V and 6 bases from J, the junction kept 5 bases outside the gene matches. Per the germline V gene, CDR1 is KGHDR and CDR2 is SFDVKD. CDR3 loop: CATSETGTGANEQFF. Written as DNA, the CDR3 is TGTGCCACCAGTGAGACCGGGACAGGGGCCAATGAGCAGTTCTTC.